These 27 T cell receptor beta chains came from one sample sequenced in a study of identical twins. Each CDR3 protein gets one entry after TCRdb re-called the 5' RACE reads with MiXCR. The sample lists roughly 480,000 distinct CDR3 sequences, more than 20% seen once, with around 3% in the top ten. Separately, the same data were catalogued under a study of T cells expressing NK-cell markers.

Sequenced input: CD4+ T cells sorted from blood. The receptors were gathered from a woman younger than 35 in good health.

V is TRBV10-3 and J is TRBJ1-1; 7 bases line up with TRBD1. Germline CDR1 is ENHRY and CDR2 is SYGVKD. V lost 6 bases and J lost 8; bases outside the gene matches: 9. The CDR3 runs to 13 residues. The CDR3 is CAIRWTGQGEAFF. The CDR3 nucleotides read TGTGCCATCAGATGGACAGGTCAAGGAGAAGCTTTCTTT.

J is TRBJ2-2 and V is TRBV6-5; D is ambiguous. This CDR3 has 14 amino acids. Trimming removed 3 bases at V and 4 bases at J, with 9 bases between. Germline lookup yields CDR1 MNHEY and CDR2 SVGAGI. The CDR3 here is CASSYRPPTGELFF. The CDR3 nucleotides are TGTGCCAGCAGTTATCGACCTCCCACCGGGGAGCTGTTTTTT.

This chain joins TRBV2 and TRBJ2-1, with 7 bases fitting TRBD1. Per the germline V gene, CDR1 is SNHLY and CDR2 is FYNNEI. The V gene end was trimmed by 5 bases and the J gene end by 4 bases; junction bases not matched to a gene: 5. This CDR3 contains 14 residues. CDR3 nucleotides: TGTGCCAGCAGTACACGGGACAGTTACAATGAGCAGTTCTTC. Protein sequence: CASSTRDSYNEQFF.

This chain joins TRBV9 and TRBJ2-3; 12 positions match TRBD2. Germline V gives CDR1 SGDLS, CDR2 YYNGEE. V shed 0 bases, J shed 2 bases, and the junction held 10 bases outside the gene matches. This CDR3 comprises 19 residues. Here the CDR3 DNA reads TGTGCCAGCAGCGTAGCTACTAGCGGGGGGCCTACACACACAGATACGCAGTATTTT. It is translated as CASSVATSGGPTHTDTQYF.

This clonotype showed up just a few times. The chain links TRBV6-5 to TRBJ1-1; the D gene is possibly TRBD1 (5 bases). The CDR3 is 13 amino acids. Trimming removed 2 bases from V and 5 bases from J, with 9 bases in between. The V gene's germline CDR1 is MNHEY and CDR2 SVGAGI. CDR3 in DNA: TGTGCCAGCAGTTACGGGGGGGGGACTGAAGCTTTCTTT. Residues: CASSYGGGTEAFF.

The V and J genes are TRBV24-1 and TRBJ1-2; possible D gene TRBD1, 5 bases. This CDR3 contains 14 residues. The germline gives CDR1 KGHDR, CDR2 SFDVKD. V shed 10 bases and J shed 8 bases, with 22 bases lying between them. The chain's CDR3 is CATNERGYNRGYTF. CDR3 in DNA: TGTGCCACAAACGAGAGGGGATATAACAGGGGCTACACCTTC.

The chain joins TRBV25-1 to TRBJ1-1, with D uncertain. Germline values: CDR1 MGHDK, CDR2 SYGVNS. Trimming removed 4 bases from V and 1 base from J, with 4 bases in between. This CDR3 comprises 12 residues. CDR3 residues: CASSVSNTEAFF. CDR3 bases: TGTGCCAGCAGTGTGTCGAACACTGAAGCTTTCTTT.

In its sample, this clonotype was seen a few times. The chain uses TRBV20-1 and TRBJ1-2; D may be TRBD1 (6 bases). Trimming took off 7 bases at V and 7 bases at J, with 16 bases between the two ends. Germline V lookup: CDR1 DFQATT, CDR2 SNEGSKA (reference sequence). This CDR3 comprises 12 residues. The CDR3 sequence is CSVTRTALGYTF. In nucleotides, the CDR3 is TGCAGTGTGACCCGGACAGCTCTTGGCTACACCTTC.

This clonotype was picked up a small number of times. This chain joins TRBV2 and TRBJ1-2; 7 nucleotides agree with TRBD1. The V gene's germline CDR1 is SNHLY and CDR2 FYNNEI. V lost 5 bases and J lost 7; bases outside the gene matches: 7. There are 13 residues in the CDR3. Written as DNA, the CDR3 is TGTGCCAGCAGTCAAAGAGGGGGCTTTGGCTACACCTTC. Translating gives CASSQRGGFGYTF.

There are a few counts of this clonotype. The V and J genes are TRBV12-3 or TRBV12-4 and TRBJ2-4; D gene unclear. Trimming pared 2 bases from V and 5 bases from J, leaving 10 bases between. This CDR3 has 14 residues. The CDR3: CASSLQGSQNIQYF. CDR3 nucleotide sequence: TGTGCCAGCAGTTTACAAGGCTCCCAAAACATTCAGTACTTC.

This clonotype came up many times. This chain joins TRBV5-1 and TRBJ1-4; TRBD1 matches at 9 bases. The CDR3 runs 15 residues. Germline CDR1 and CDR2: SGHRS and YFSETQ. Trimming at V came to 4 bases and at J to 7 bases, leaving 8 bases not matched to a gene. The CDR3 coding sequence is TGCGCCAGCAGCCTCTTACAGGGGGCGGGTGAAAAACTGTTTTTT. This sequence encodes CASSLLQGAGEKLFF.

This clonotype has a count of ten or more. This chain joins TRBV11-2 and TRBJ1-2; no firm D call. V gave up 4 bases and J gave up 4 bases, with 13 bases separating them. The CDR3 contains 14 residues. Germline V gene data show CDR1 as SGHAT and CDR2 as FQNNGV. Written as DNA, the CDR3 is TGTGCCAGCAGCTACCCCGAGAAGGGCTATGGCTACACCTTC. It codes for CASSYPEKGYGYTF.

The chain recombines TRBV7-2 with TRBJ1-3; D is unresolved. The V and J ends lost 2 bases and 7 bases respectively, with 3 bases between them. The length of the CDR3 is 11 residues. Germline-derived CDR1 and CDR2 are SGHTA and FQGNSA. The CDR3 bases are TGTGCCAGCAGCTTAAGGAACACCATATATTTT. It codes for CASSLRNTIYF.

This rearrangement joins TRBV3-1 to TRBJ1-2, with a weak D call TRBD1 (6 bases). The CDR3 contains 13 residues. Trimming removed 2 bases from V and 12 bases from J, with 16 bases in between. Germline V CDR1 and CDR2: LGHDT, YNNKEL (reference sequence). The chain's CDR3 is CASSQQGGSGHTF. The CDR3, as DNA: TGTGCCAGCAGCCAACAAGGGGGTTCAGGACACACCTTC.

This clonotype occurred a few times. The chain joins TRBV9 to TRBJ1-5; TRBD1 matches at 9 bases. The CDR3 is 15 residues long. Per germline, CDR1 SGDLS and CDR2 YYNGEE. J was trimmed by 3 bases and V by 5 bases; bases with no gene match: 6. Here the CDR3 reads CASSAQGANNQPQHF. The CDR3 DNA sequence: TGTGCCAGCAGTGCACAGGGGGCTAACAATCAGCCCCAGCATTTT.

The J gene is TRBJ2-1, the V gene TRBV5-1; no reliable D call. The CDR3 sequence is 15 residues long. Trimming removed 0 bases at V and 3 bases at J, with 10 bases between. Germline V CDR1 and CDR2: SGHRS, YFSETQ. Here the CDR3 reads CASSLGSIDYNEQFF. CDR3 coding DNA: TGCGCCAGCAGCTTGGGTAGTATCGACTACAATGAGCAGTTCTTC. The full variable domain, with the rest looked up from reference TRBV5-1 and TRBJ2-1, is KAGVTQTPRYLIKTRGQQVTLSCSPISGHRSVSWYQQTPGQGLQFLFEYFSETQRNKGNFPGRFSGRQFSNSRSEMNVSTLELGDSALYLCASSLGSIDYNEQFFGPGTRLTVL.

V gene TRBV7-2 combines with J gene TRBJ2-7, with D maybe TRBD2 (5 bases). Germline V gene data show CDR1 as SGHTA and CDR2 as FQGNSA. The V and J ends lost 1 base and 0 bases respectively, with 7 bases between them. CDR3 length: 14 amino acids. This chain's CDR3 is CASSLVATSYEQYF. The CDR3 DNA is TGTGCCAGCAGCTTAGTAGCGACCTCCTACGAGCAGTACTTC.

The V call is TRBV10-3, the J call TRBJ2-3; D call uncertain. Deletions cut 4 bases from V and 4 bases from J, with 12 bases between. CDR3 size: 14 residues. Germline V lookup: CDR1 ENHRY, CDR2 SYGVKD. This CDR3 reads CAISVFGLADTQYF. The CDR3, as DNA: TGTGCCATCAGTGTCTTCGGGCTCGCAGATACGCAGTATTTT.

The V gene is TRBV6-1, the J gene TRBJ2-1; 8 nucleotides match TRBD2. Germline CDR1 MNHNS, CDR2 SASEGT. This CDR3 has 16 residues. V lost 6 bases, J lost 4 bases, and 11 bases stayed unmatched. CDR3 sequence: CASSQGYSGGYNEQFF. For the CDR3, the DNA is TGTGCCAGCAGCCAGGGCTATTCGGGGGGGTACAATGAGCAGTTCTTC.

CDR3: CASSYLDSNTGELFF. CDR3 nucleotides: TGTGCCAGCAGTTATCTGGACAGTAACACCGGGGAGCTGTTTTTT. The chain combines TRBV27 with TRBJ2-2; maybe TRBD1 (6 bases). The CDR3 loop spans 15 amino acids. Trimming removed 4 bases from V and 2 bases from J, with 11 bases in between. CDR1 is MNHEY, CDR2 SMNVEV, per germline (reference sequence).

The CDR3 loop is CASSRDRGRSGFGRETQYF. The CDR3 nucleotides are TGTGCCAGCAGTCGGGACAGGGGGCGAAGTGGGTTCGGTCGAGAGACCCAGTACTTC. V and J are TRBV2 and TRBJ2-5; 12 positions match TRBD1. Germline values: CDR1 SNHLY, CDR2 FYNNEI. V lost 5 bases to trimming and J lost 4 bases; unmatched junction nucleotides: 17. The CDR3 has 19 amino acids.

In its sample, this clonotype was seen a few times. The rearrangement links TRBV5-1 to TRBJ2-5; D not resolved. V was trimmed by 0 bases and J by 3 bases, leaving 15 bases between them. Germline V gene data show CDR1 as SGHRS and CDR2 as YFSETQ. This CDR3 spans 16 amino acids. The CDR3 region is CASSLDPATAKETQYF. The CDR3 nucleotides are TGCGCCAGCAGCTTGGATCCAGCGACCGCAAAAGAGACCCAGTACTTC.

V gene TRBV7-9 combines with J gene TRBJ2-2; D not certain. V was shortened by 4 bases and J by 5 bases, with 5 bases between the two germline ends. The CDR3 spans 12 residues. In germline, CDR1 is SEHNR, CDR2 FQNEAQ (reference sequence). CDR3 protein: CASSSWTGELFF. In DNA form, the CDR3 reads TGTGCCAGCAGCTCTTGGACCGGGGAGCTGTTTTTT.

The chain uses TRBV5-1 and TRBJ2-7, with D possibly matching TRBD1 (5 bases). Trimming left V 2 bases short and J 2 bases short, with 11 bases between. There are 14 residues in the CDR3. The V gene's germline CDR1 is SGHRS and CDR2 YFSETQ. Here the CDR3 DNA reads TGCGCCAGCAGCTTTTTGGGGCAACCCTACGAGCAGTACTTC. Translating gives CASSFLGQPYEQYF.

Only a few counts were recorded for this clonotype. The gene calls are TRBV5-1 and TRBJ2-5, with D possibly TRBD2 on 7 matching bases. CDR1 is SGHRS and CDR2 is YFSETQ in the germline V gene. The V end lost 2 bases, the J end lost 1 base, and 18 bases lay between the germline ends. There are 17 residues in the CDR3. CDR3 sequence (DNA): TGCGCCAGCAGCTTACAACGGGGGGCAACCACCCAAGAGACCCAGTACTTC. It yields the protein CASSLQRGATTQETQYF. The complete variable domain, with remaining parts taken from reference TRBV5-1 and TRBJ2-5, reads KAGVTQTPRYLIKTRGQQVTLSCSPISGHRSVSWYQQTPGQGLQFLFEYFSETQRNKGNFPGRFSGRQFSNSRSEMNVSTLELGDSALYLCASSLQRGATTQETQYFGPGTRLLVL.

A few counts support this clonotype. V and J are TRBV7-6 and TRBJ2-1; D possibly uses TRBD1 or TRBD2 (5 bases each). The CDR3 consists of 15 residues. The V and J ends lost 1 base and 7 bases respectively, with 14 bases between them. Germline values: CDR1 SGHVS, CDR2 FNYEAQ. For the CDR3, the DNA is TGTGCCAGCAGCTTAGGGGGGACCCCAAGAAATGAGCAGTTCTTC. Translating it yields CASSLGGTPRNEQFF.

In this sample, this clonotype turned up a few times. V gene TRBV18 combines with J gene TRBJ1-2; possibly TRBD1 for D (5 bases). In germline, CDR1 is KGHSH, CDR2 LQKENI. The CDR3 loop spans 17 amino acids. V was pared by 3 bases and J by 5 bases, with 22 bases between. CDR3 amino acids: CASSPGGAALIAYGYTF. The CDR3 nucleotides are TGTGCCAGCTCACCTGGGGGAGCGGCTCTTATCGCGTATGGCTACACCTTC.